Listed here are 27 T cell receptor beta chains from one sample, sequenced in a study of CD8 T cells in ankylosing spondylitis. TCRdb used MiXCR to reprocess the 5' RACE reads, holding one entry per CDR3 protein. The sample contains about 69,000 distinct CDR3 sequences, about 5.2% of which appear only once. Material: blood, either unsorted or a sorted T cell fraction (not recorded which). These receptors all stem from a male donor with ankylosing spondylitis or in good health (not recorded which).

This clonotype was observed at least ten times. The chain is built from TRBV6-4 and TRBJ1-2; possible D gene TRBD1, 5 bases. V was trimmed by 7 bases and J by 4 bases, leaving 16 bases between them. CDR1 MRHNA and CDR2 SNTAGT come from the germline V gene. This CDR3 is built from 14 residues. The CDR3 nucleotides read TGTGCCAGCAAAGAGGGGTTTTGGAGCTATGGCTACACCTTC. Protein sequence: CASKEGFWSYGYTF.

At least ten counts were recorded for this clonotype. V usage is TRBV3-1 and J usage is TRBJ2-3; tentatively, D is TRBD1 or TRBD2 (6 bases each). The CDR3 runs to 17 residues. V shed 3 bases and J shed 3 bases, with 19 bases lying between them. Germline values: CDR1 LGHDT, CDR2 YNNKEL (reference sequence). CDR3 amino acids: CASSHTPGARGTDTQYF. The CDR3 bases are TGTGCCAGCAGCCACACCCCGGGGGCTAGAGGGACAGATACGCAGTATTTT.

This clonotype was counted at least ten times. CDR3 nucleotides: TGCAGCGTTGCTCCGGGACAGAGCTCTGGAAACACCATATATTTT. It is translated as CSVAPGQSSGNTIYF. V is TRBV29-1 and J is TRBJ1-3; the match to TRBD1 covers 7 bases. There are 15 residues in the CDR3. The V gene's germline CDR1 is SQVTM and CDR2 ANQGSEA. The trim removed 4 bases at V and 0 bases at J, leaving 6 bases unmatched.

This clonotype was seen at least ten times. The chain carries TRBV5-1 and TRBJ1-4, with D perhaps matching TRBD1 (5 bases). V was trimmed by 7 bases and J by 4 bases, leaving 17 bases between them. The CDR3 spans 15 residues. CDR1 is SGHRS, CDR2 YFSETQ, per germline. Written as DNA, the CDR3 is TGCGCCAGCGGCGACGGGACGGGAATTAATGAAAAACTGTTTTTT. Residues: CASGDGTGINEKLFF.

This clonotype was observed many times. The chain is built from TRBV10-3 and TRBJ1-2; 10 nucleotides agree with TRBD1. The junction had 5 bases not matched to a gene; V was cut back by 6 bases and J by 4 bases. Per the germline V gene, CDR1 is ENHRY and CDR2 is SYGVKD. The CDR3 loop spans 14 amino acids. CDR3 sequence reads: CAISQGQGTYGYTF. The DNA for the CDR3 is TGTGCCATCAGCCAGGGACAGGGGACCTATGGCTACACCTTC.

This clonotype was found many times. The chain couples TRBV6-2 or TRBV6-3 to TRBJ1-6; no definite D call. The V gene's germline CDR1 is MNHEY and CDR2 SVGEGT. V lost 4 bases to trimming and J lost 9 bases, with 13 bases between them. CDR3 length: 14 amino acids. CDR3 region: CASSSGRVASPLHF. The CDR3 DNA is TGTGCCAGCAGTTCCGGGAGGGTTGCTTCACCCCTCCACTTT.

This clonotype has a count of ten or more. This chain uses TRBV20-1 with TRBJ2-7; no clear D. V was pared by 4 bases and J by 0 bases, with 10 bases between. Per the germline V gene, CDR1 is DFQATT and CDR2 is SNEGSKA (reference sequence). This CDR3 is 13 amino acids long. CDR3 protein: CSATLPSSYEQYF. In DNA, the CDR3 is TGCAGTGCTACGCTTCCCTCCTCCTACGAGCAGTACTTC.

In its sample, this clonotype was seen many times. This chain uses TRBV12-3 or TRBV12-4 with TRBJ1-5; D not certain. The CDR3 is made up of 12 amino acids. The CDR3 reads CGVGEGNQPQHF. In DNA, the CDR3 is TGTGGCGTCGGGGAGGGCAATCAGCCCCAGCATTTT.

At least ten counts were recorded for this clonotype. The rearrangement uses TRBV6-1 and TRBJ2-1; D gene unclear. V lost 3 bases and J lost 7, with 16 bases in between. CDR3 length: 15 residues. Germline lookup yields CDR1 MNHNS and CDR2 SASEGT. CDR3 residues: CASSEDSLVPNEQFF. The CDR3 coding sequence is TGTGCCAGCAGTGAGGATTCGCTGGTTCCAAATGAGCAGTTCTTC.

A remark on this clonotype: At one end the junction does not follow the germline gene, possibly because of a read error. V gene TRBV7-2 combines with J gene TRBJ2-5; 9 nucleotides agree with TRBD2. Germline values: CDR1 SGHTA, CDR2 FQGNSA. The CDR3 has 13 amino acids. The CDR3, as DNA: TGTGTCAGCAGTGTTAGCGGGGGTCAGACCCAGTACTTC. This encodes CVSSVSGGQTQYF.

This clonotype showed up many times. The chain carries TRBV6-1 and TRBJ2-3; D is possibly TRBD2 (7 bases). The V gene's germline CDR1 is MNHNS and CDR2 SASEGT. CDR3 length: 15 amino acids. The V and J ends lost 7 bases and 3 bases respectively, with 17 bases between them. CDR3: CASNFRGLSTDTQYF. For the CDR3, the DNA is TGTGCCAGCAACTTCAGGGGACTATCTACAGATACGCAGTATTTT.

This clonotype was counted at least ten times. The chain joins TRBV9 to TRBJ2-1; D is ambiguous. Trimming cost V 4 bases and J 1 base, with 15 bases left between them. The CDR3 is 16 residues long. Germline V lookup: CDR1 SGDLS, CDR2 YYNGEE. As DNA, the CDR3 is TGTGCCAGCAGCCCCTCAAGTCGTAGTTCCTACAATGAGCAGTTCTTC. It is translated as CASSPSSRSSYNEQFF.

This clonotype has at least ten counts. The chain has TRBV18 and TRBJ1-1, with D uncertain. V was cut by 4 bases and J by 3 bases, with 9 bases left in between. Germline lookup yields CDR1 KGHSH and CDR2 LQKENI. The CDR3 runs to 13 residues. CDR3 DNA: TGTGCCAGCTCACAGTCAAGGGACACTGAAGCTTTCTTT. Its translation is CASSQSRDTEAFF.

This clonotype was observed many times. CDR3 DNA sequence: TGTGCCAGCAGTCATACCCGGGACAGGGGGCCCTACGAGCAGTACTTC. Amino acid sequence: CASSHTRDRGPYEQYF. The V gene is TRBV6-1, the J gene TRBJ2-7; the match to TRBD1 covers 12 bases. V was clipped by 5 bases and J by 2 bases; unmatched bases: 7. CDR1 is MNHNS and CDR2 is SASEGT in the germline V gene. The CDR3 length is 16 residues.

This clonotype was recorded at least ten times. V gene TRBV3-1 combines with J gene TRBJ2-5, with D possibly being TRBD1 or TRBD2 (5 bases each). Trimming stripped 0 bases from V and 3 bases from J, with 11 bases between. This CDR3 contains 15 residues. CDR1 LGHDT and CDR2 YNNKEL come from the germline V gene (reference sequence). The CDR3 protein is CASSQDSVGEETQYF. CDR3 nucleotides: TGTGCCAGCAGCCAAGATTCGGTGGGGGAAGAGACCCAGTACTTC.

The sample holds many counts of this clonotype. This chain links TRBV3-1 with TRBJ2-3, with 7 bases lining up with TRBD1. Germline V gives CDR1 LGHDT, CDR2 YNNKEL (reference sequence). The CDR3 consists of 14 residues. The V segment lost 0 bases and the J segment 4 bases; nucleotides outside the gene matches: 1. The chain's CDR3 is CASSQEGGADTQYF. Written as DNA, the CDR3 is TGTGCCAGCAGCCAAGAAGGGGGCGCAGATACGCAGTATTTT.

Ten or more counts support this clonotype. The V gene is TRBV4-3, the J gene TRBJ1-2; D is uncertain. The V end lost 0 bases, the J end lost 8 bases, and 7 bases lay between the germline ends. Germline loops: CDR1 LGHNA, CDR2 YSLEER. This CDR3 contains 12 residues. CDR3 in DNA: TGCGCCAGCAGCCAAGAAGACGGAGGCTACACCTTC. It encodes CASSQEDGGYTF.

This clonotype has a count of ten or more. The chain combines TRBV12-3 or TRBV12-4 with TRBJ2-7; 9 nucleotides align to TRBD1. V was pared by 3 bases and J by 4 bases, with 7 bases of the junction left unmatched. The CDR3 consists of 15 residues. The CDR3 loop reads CASSLAGQGRYEQYF. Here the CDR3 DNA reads TGTGCCAGCAGTTTGGCGGGACAGGGAAGGTACGAGCAGTACTTC.

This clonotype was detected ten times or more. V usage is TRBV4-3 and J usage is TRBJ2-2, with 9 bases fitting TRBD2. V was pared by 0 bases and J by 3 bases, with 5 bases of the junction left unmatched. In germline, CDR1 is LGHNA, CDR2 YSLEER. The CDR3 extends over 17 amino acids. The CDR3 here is CASSQDSRGGHTGELFF. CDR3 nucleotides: TGCGCCAGCAGCCAAGACTCGCGGGGGGGACACACCGGGGAGCTGTTTTTT.

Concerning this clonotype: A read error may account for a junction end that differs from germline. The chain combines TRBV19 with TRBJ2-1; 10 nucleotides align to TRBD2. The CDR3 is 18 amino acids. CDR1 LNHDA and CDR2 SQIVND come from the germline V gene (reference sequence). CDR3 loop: CASSTLEISGGAYNEQLF. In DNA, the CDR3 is TGTGCCAGTAGTACCCTCGAGATCAGCGGGGGGGCCTACAATGAGCAGTTGTTC.

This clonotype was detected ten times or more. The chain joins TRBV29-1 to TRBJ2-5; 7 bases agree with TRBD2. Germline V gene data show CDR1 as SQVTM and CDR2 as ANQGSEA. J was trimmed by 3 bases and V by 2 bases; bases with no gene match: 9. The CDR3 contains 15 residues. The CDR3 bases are TGCAGCGTTGAACGCAGCGGGGCCACGGAAGAGACCCAGTACTTC. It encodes CSVERSGATEETQYF.

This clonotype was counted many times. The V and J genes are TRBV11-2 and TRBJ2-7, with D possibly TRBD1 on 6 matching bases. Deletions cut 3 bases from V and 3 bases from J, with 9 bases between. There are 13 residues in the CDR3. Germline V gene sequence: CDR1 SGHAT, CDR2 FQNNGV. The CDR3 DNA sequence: TGTGCCAGCAGCTTGGGGGCCCACTACGAGCAGTACTTC. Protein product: CASSLGAHYEQYF. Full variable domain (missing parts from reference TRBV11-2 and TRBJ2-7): EAGVAQSPRYKIIEKRQSVAFWCNPISGHATLYWYQQILGQGPKLLIQFQNNGVVDDSQLPKDRFSAERLKGVDSTLKIQPAKLEDSAVYLCASSLGAHYEQYFGPGTRLTVT.

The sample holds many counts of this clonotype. CDR3 region: CASSSSGTGFREQYF. CDR3 sequence (DNA): TGTGCCAGCAGCTCATCCGGGACAGGGTTTCGCGAGCAGTACTTC. The chain carries TRBV12-3 or TRBV12-4 and TRBJ2-7; 9 bases fit TRBD1. The CDR3 loop spans 15 amino acids. V trimming: 6 bases; J trimming: 6 bases; junction bases outside the gene matches: 12.

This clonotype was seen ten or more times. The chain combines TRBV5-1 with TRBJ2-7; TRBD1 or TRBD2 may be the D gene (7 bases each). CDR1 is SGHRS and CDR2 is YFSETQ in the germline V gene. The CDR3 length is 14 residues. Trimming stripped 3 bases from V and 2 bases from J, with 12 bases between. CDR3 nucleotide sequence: TGCGCCAGCAGCTCGACAGGGACTACCTACGAGCAGTACTTC. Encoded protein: CASSSTGTTYEQYF.

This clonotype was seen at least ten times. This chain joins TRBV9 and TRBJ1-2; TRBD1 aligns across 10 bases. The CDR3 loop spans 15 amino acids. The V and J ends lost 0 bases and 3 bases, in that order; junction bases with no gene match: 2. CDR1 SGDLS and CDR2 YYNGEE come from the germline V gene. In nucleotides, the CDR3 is TGTGCCAGCAGCGTAGGACAGGGGGCCGACTATGGCTACACCTTC. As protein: CASSVGQGADYGYTF.

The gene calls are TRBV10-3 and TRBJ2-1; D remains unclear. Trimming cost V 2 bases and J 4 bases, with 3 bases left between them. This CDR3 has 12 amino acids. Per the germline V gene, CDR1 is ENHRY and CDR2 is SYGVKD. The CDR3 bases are TGTGCCATCAGTGAGGATTACAATGAGCAGTTCTTC. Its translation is CAISEDYNEQFF.

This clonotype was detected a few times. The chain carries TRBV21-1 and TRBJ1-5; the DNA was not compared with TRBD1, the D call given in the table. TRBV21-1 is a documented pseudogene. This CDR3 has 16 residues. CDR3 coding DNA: TGTGCCAGCAGCAAACTCGGGACAGGGATTTGTCAGCCCCAGCATTTT. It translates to CASSKLGTGICQPQHF.